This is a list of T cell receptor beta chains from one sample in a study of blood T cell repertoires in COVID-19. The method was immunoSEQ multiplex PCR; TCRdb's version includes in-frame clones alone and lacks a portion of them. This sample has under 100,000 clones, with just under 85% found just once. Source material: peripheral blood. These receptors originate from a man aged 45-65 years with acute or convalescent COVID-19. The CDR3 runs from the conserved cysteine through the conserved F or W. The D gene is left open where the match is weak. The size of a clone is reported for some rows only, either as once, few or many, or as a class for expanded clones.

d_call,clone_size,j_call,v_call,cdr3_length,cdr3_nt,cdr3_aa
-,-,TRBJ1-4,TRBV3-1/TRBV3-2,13,TGTGCCAGCAGCCAAGGGACACTTGAAAAACTGTTTTTT,CASSQGTLEKLFF
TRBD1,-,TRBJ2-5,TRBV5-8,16,TGTGCCAGCAGCCCCGTTGGACAGGGGGCGAGGGAGACCCAGTACTTC,CASSPVGQGARETQYF
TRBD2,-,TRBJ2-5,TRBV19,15,TGTGCCAGTAGTGGCATTTTAGCGGGGGGGGAGACCCAGTACTTC,CASSGILAGGETQYF
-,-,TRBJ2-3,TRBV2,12,TGTGCCAGCATGGACAACTCAGATACGCAGTATTTT,CASMDNSDTQYF
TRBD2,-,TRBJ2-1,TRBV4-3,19,TGCGCCAGCAGCCAAGCCACTAGCGGGAGTCTAAGTGGCCACAATGAGCAGTTCTTC,CASSQATSGSLSGHNEQFF
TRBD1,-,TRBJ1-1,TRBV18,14,TGTGCCAGCTCGGAAGGACAGGGCTACACTGAAGCTTTCTTT,CASSEGQGYTEAFF
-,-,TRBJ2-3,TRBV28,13,TGTGCCAGCAGCCCAACAGGGTTATATACGCAGTATTTT,CASSPTGLYTQYF
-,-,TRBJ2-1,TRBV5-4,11,TGTGCCAGCAGCTTTCGGGGGGAGCAGTTCTTC,CASSFRGEQFF
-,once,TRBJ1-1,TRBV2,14,TGTGCCATCCAGAAGGGGCAGATTAACACTGAAGCTTTCTTT,CAIQKGQINTEAFF
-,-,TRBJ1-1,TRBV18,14,TGTGCCAGCTCACCCCGGCAGGGGAACACTGAAGCTTTCTTT,CASSPRQGNTEAFF
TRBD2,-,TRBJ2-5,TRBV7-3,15,TGTGCCAGCAGCCCCGGGACTAGCGTACAAGAGACCCAGTACTTC,CASSPGTSVQETQYF
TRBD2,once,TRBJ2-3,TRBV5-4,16,TGTGCCAGCAGCTCGGGACTAGCGGGGGGCACAGATACGCAGTATTTT,CASSSGLAGGTDTQYF
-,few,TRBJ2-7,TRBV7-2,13,TGTGCCAGCAGCTTAAATAGAGCCTACGAGCAGTACTTC,CASSLNRAYEQYF
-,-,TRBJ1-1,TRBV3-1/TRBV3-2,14,TGTGCCAGCAGCCAAGACGGGCGGAGGACTGAAGCTTTCTTT,CASSQDGRRTEAFF
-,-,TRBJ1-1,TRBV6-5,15,TGTGCCAGCAGTTACTGGGGACACCCGAACACTGAAGCTTTCTTT,CASSYWGHPNTEAFF
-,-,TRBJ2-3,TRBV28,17,TGTGCCAGCAGTTCCTTGGCAAGGACTACCAACACAGATACGCAGTATTTT,CASSSLARTTNTDTQYF
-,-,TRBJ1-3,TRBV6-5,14,TGTGCCAGCAGTCGGGGGAGCTCTGGAAACACCATATATTTT,CASSRGSSGNTIYF
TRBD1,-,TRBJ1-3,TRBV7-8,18,TGTGCCAGCAGCTTAGGTGCCCCGGGACAGGGTTCTGGAAACACCATATATTTT,CASSLGAPGQGSGNTIYF
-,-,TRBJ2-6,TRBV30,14,TGTGCCTGGACGGCGGACTCTGGGGCCAACGTCCTGACTTTC,CAWTADSGANVLTF
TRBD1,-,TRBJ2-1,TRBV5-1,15,TGCGCCAGCAGCAGACAGGGGCCTTCGGCCAATGAGCAGTTCTTC,CASSRQGPSANEQFF
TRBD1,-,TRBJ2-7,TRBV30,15,TGTGCCTGGAGTGGGGCCGGGACAGCTTCCTACGAGCAGTACTTC,CAWSGAGTASYEQYF
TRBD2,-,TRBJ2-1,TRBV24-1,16,TGTGCCACCAGTGATTCCGCTAGCGGGCGTATCTATGAGCAGTTCTTC,CATSDSASGRIYEQFF